One sample yielded the 32 T cell receptor beta chains listed below, sequenced in a study of T cells and Merkel cell carcinoma outcomes. Sequencing used immunoSEQ multiplex PCR; TCRdb keeps in-frame clones, though not all of them. This table holds approximately 10,000 clones, about 95% found once. The sample consisted of tumor tissue from Merkel cell carcinoma. The source of these receptors is a human donor with Merkel cell carcinoma.

The chain couples TRBV30 to TRBJ2-3; D is possibly TRBD1 or TRBD2 (6 bases each). The V and J ends lost 5 bases and 9 bases respectively, with 21 bases between them. The V gene's germline CDR1 is GTSNPN and CDR2 SVGIG (reference sequence). This CDR3 region has 14 residues. CDR3 coding DNA: TGTGCCTGGGGGGGGATCGGACAGTACGAGACGCAGTATTTT. Translation: CAWGGIGQYETQYF. Full variable domain (rest looked up from reference TRBV30 and TRBJ2-3): SQTIHQWPATLVQPVGSPLSLECTVEGTSNPNLYWYRQAAGRGLQLLFYSVGIGQISSEVPQNLSASRPQDRQFILSSKKLLLSDSGFYLCAWGGIGQYETQYFGPGTRLTVL.

This clone was counted a few times. This sequence joins TRBV4-2 and TRBJ2-7, with 9 bases lining up with TRBD2. V lost 1 base to trimming and J lost 1 base; unmatched junction nucleotides: 5. The CDR3 extends over 16 amino acids. Germline V CDR1 and CDR2: LGHNA, YNFKEQ. CDR3 sequence reads: CASSQVEAGGSYEQYF. The CDR3 region has the DNA TGTGCCAGCAGCCAAGTGGAAGCGGGGGGATCCTACGAGCAGTACTTC.

This rearrangement joins TRBV18 to TRBJ2-1; 7 bases are a match to TRBD2. The CDR3 contains 13 residues. With 1 base clipped from V and 7 bases from J, the junction kept 1 base outside the gene matches. The V gene's germline CDR1 is KGHSH and CDR2 LQKENI. The CDR3 bases are TGTGCCAGCTCACCACAGGGAGGGAATGAGCAGTTCTTC. Protein sequence: CASSPQGGNEQFF. The variable domain in full, completed from reference TRBV18 and TRBJ2-1, reads NAGVMQNPRHLVRRRGQEARLRCSPMKGHSHVYWYRQLPEEGLKFMVYLQKENIIDESGMPKERFSAEFPKEGPSILRIQQVVRGDSAAYFCASSPQGGNEQFFGPGTRLTVL.

The V and J genes are TRBV15 and TRBJ2-1; D gene unclear. The CDR3 is made up of 14 amino acids. The V and J ends lost 0 bases and 8 bases respectively, with 11 bases between them. Per the germline V gene, CDR1 is LNHNV and CDR2 is YYDKDF (reference sequence). The CDR3 sequence: CATSRDFSNYEQFF. Here the CDR3 DNA reads TGTGCCACCAGCAGAGATTTTAGCAACTATGAGCAGTTCTTC.

The rearrangement links TRBV11-3 to TRBJ2-7, with D possibly TRBD1 on 6 matching bases. Germline loops: CDR1 SGHNT, CDR2 YENEEA. This CDR3 is 15 amino acids long. Between the trimmed V and J ends, which lost 3 bases and 0 bases, there was a span of 12 bases. The CDR3 bases are TGTGCCAGCAGCTTTGGGGGCTCTAGCTCCTACGAGCAGTACTTC. Protein product: CASSFGGSSSYEQYF.

The chain uses TRBV2 and TRBJ2-7; D is undetermined. Germline V lookup: CDR1 SNHLY, CDR2 FYNNEI. V was trimmed by 7 bases and J by 0 bases, leaving 10 bases between them. CDR3 length: 13 amino acids. CDR3 sequence reads: CASTQSPSYEQYF. Here the CDR3 DNA reads TGTGCCAGCACCCAGAGCCCCTCCTACGAGCAGTACTTC.

The V and J genes are TRBV11-2 and TRBJ2-5; D possibly corresponds to TRBD2 (5 bases). Per the germline V gene, CDR1 is SGHAT and CDR2 is FQNNGV. The CDR3 consists of 14 residues. Trimming pared 3 bases from V and 4 bases from J, leaving 12 bases between. Written as DNA, the CDR3 is TGTGCCAGCAGCTTGTTTCGTGAGGGAGAGACCCAGTACTTC. Its translation is CASSLFREGETQYF.

The chain carries TRBV11-3 and TRBJ2-7; 8 nucleotides agree with TRBD2. The germline V gene encodes CDR1 SGHNT and CDR2 YENEEA. The CDR3 has 16 amino acids. With 1 base clipped from V and 0 bases from J, the junction kept 5 bases outside the gene matches. The CDR3 here is CASSLAASGFSYEQYF. CDR3 coding DNA: TGTGCCAGCAGCTTAGCGGCTAGCGGGTTCTCCTACGAGCAGTACTTC.

V and J are TRBV5-1 and TRBJ2-5; no firm D call. The CDR3 length is 14 residues. The V end lost 0 bases, the J end lost 7 bases, and 13 bases lay between the germline ends. The V gene's germline CDR1 is SGHRS and CDR2 YFSETQ. The CDR3 bases are TGCGCCAGCAGCTTGGATCCCGGCATCGGGACCCAGTACTTC. Its protein product is CASSLDPGIGTQYF.

The chain links TRBV6-1 to TRBJ1-2; 7 positions match TRBD1. Looked up from germline, CDR1 is MNHNS and CDR2 is SASEGT. The CDR3 spans 15 residues. J lost 4 bases, V lost 6 bases, and 11 bases had no gene match. CDR3 bases: TGTGCCAGCAGGTATACAGGGGCCCGGGGCTATGGCTACACCTTC. This codes for CASRYTGARGYGYTF.

The CDR3 loop reads CASSPPRDREETQYF. In DNA form, the CDR3 reads TGTGCCAGCTCACCACCGAGGGACAGGGAAGAGACCCAGTACTTC. This chain links TRBV18 with TRBJ2-5; 9 bases agree with TRBD1. CDR3 length: 15 amino acids. Germline V CDR1 and CDR2: KGHSH, LQKENI. V gave up 0 bases and J gave up 3 bases; unmatched junction bases: 2.

This chain uses TRBV5-1 with TRBJ2-5; D may correspond to TRBD1 or TRBD2 (6 bases each). This CDR3 region has 15 residues. From germline, CDR1 is SGHRS and CDR2 YFSETQ. V was pared by 2 bases and J by 2 bases, with 13 bases between. The CDR3 nucleotides read TGCGCCAGCAGCTTCGGGGGCGCAGAACAAGAGACCCAGTACTTC. Encoded protein: CASSFGGAEQETQYF. Filled out from reference TRBV5-1 and TRBJ2-5, the complete variable domain reads KAGVTQTPRYLIKTRGQQVTLSCSPISGHRSVSWYQQTPGQGLQFLFEYFSETQRNKGNFPGRFSGRQFSNSRSEMNVSTLELGDSALYLCASSFGGAEQETQYFGPGTRLLVL.

This clone appeared a single time. The rearrangement links TRBV7-2 to TRBJ1-5; D is ambiguous. The V gene's germline CDR1 is SGHTA and CDR2 FQGNSA. The V end was cut by 6 bases, the J end by 4 bases, with 10 bases between. This CDR3 spans 13 amino acids. The CDR3 DNA reads as TGTGCCAGCAGTTCTAGCAGTAATCAGCCCCAGCATTTT. This codes for CASSSSSNQPQHF.

The chain couples TRBV19 to TRBJ1-1, with TRBD1 as a possible D gene (5 bases). The V and J ends lost 5 bases and 1 base respectively, with 11 bases between them. The CDR3 extends over 14 amino acids. CDR1 and CDR2 (germline): LNHDA, SQIVND (reference sequence). In DNA form, the CDR3 reads TGTGCCAGTAGTGTACAGGCGCGGAACACTGAAGCTTTCTTT. Translating gives CASSVQARNTEAFF.

This clone was seen only once. This sequence joins TRBV6-5 and TRBJ2-5; no firm D call. Germline V gene data show CDR1 as MNHEY and CDR2 as SVGAGI. Trimming cost V 4 bases and J 9 bases, with 9 bases left between them. The CDR3 totals 11 residues. Here the CDR3 DNA reads TGTGCCAGCAGTTCCCGTTTGGCCCAGTACTTC. Its protein is CASSSRLAQYF.

The chain carries TRBV18 and TRBJ2-2; D perhaps matches TRBD2 (6 bases). The CDR3 runs to 15 residues. Germline CDR1 reads KGHSH; CDR2 reads LQKENI. The germline V and J ends were trimmed by 1 base and 3 bases, with 9 bases remaining between them. The CDR3, as DNA: TGTGCCAGCTCACCACGGTTAGCGGACACCGGGGAGCTGTTTTTT. It yields the protein CASSPRLADTGELFF.

The chain links TRBV5-1 to TRBJ2-1, with 7 bases matching TRBD1. V was clipped by 2 bases and J by 3 bases; unmatched bases: 5. This CDR3 region has 15 residues. Germline CDR1 and CDR2: SGHRS and YFSETQ. As DNA, the CDR3 is TGCGCCAGCAGCTTACGGGACAGTAACTACAATGAGCAGTTCTTC. Residues: CASSLRDSNYNEQFF.

This clone was detected once. This chain uses TRBV9 with TRBJ2-5; no firm D call. The ends were cut back, 9 bases at V and 3 bases at J, with 9 bases in the middle. The length of the CDR3 is 11 residues. The germline CDR1 and CDR2 sequences are SGDLS and YYNGEE. DNA of the CDR3: TGTGCCACCCCCAGCGAAGAGACCCAGTACTTC. Translated, it gives CATPSEETQYF.

V is TRBV11-2 and J is TRBJ2-2, with TRBD2 matching over 9 bases. Germline CDR1 is SGHAT and CDR2 is FQNNGV. The CDR3 totals 15 residues. The V segment lost 5 bases and the J segment 3 bases; nucleotides outside the gene matches: 4. The CDR3 DNA reads TGTGCCAGCAGCCCTAGCGGGATGGACACCGGGGAGCTGTTTTTT. Translation: CASSPSGMDTGELFF.

The chain joins TRBV7-3 to TRBJ2-4; possible D gene TRBD1, 5 bases. The germline V gene has CDR1 SGHTA and CDR2 FQGTGA. The CDR3 consists of 13 residues. The germline V and J ends were trimmed by 0 bases and 5 bases, with 5 bases remaining between them. The CDR3 DNA reads TGTGCCAGCAGCTTAACAGGGGAAAACATTCAGTACTTC. Translating it yields CASSLTGENIQYF.

This chain joins TRBV30 and TRBJ2-1; the D is unclear. Germline CDR1 and CDR2: GTSNPN and SVGIG (reference sequence). With 0 bases removed from V and 1 base from J, the gap between germline ends came to 4 bases. The CDR3 contains 13 residues. Here the CDR3 reads CAWSVGSYNEQFF. In nucleotides, the CDR3 is TGTGCCTGGAGTGTAGGGTCCTACAATGAGCAGTTCTTC.

This chain connects TRBV7-2 to TRBJ1-5; D ambiguous. V was cut by 1 base and J by 7 bases, with 17 bases left in between. Per the germline V gene, CDR1 is SGHTA and CDR2 is FQGNSA. This CDR3 is built from 16 residues. As DNA, the CDR3 is TGTGCCAGCAGCTTAGAGTCTAGGTGGGGAGAGCAGCCCCAGCATTTT. Translating it yields CASSLESRWGEQPQHF.

The chain combines TRBV6-5 with TRBJ1-3; 7 bases map to TRBD1. The CDR3 runs 14 residues. The V gene end was trimmed by 7 bases and the J gene end by 4 bases; junction bases not matched to a gene: 7. Germline V gives CDR1 MNHEY, CDR2 SVGAGI. For the CDR3, the DNA is TGTGCCAGCACTGGGACAGTAACCGGAAACACCATATATTTT. This encodes CASTGTVTGNTIYF.

The V call is TRBV10-3, the J call TRBJ2-1; TRBD1 agrees at 10 bases. This CDR3 contains 15 residues. Germline V gene sequence: CDR1 ENHRY, CDR2 SYGVKD. V shed 4 bases, J shed 5 bases, and the junction held 5 bases outside the gene matches. The CDR3 DNA reads as TGTGCCATCAGTGGGGGACAGGGGAGAAACAATGAGCAGTTCTTC. It codes for CAISGGQGRNNEQFF.

The chain employs TRBV4-3 and TRBJ2-3; perhaps TRBD1 as D (5 bases). V shed 0 bases and J shed 4 bases, with 14 bases lying between them. CDR1 and CDR2 (germline): LGHNA, YSLEER. The CDR3 is 16 amino acids. The CDR3 is CASSQDLQGGADTQYF. CDR3 nucleotides: TGCGCCAGCAGCCAAGATTTGCAGGGTGGGGCAGATACGCAGTATTTT.

The chain combines TRBV2 with TRBJ2-3; possible D gene TRBD1, 5 bases. The germline CDR1 and CDR2 sequences are SNHLY and FYNNEI. Trimming took off 4 bases at V and 0 bases at J, with 8 bases between the two ends. The CDR3 length is 14 residues. CDR3 nucleotides: TGTGCCAGCAGTGCCTACAGGAGCACAGATACGCAGTATTTT. Protein: CASSAYRSTDTQYF.

The V call is TRBV5-1, the J call TRBJ2-1; D is possibly TRBD1 (6 bases). CDR1 is SGHRS, CDR2 YFSETQ, per germline. The ends were cut back, 2 bases at V and 2 bases at J, with 11 bases in the middle. This CDR3 comprises 15 residues. The CDR3 is CASSLQGLTYNEQFF. CDR3 nucleotide sequence: TGCGCCAGCAGCTTACAGGGCCTCACCTACAATGAGCAGTTCTTC.

This clone was seen a single time. The chain is built from TRBV14 and TRBJ2-1; D may match TRBD1 or TRBD2 (5 bases each). The CDR3 runs 15 residues. CDR1 is SGHDN, CDR2 FVKESK, per germline. V was pared by 0 bases and J by 10 bases, with 16 bases between. The CDR3 DNA is TGTGCCAGCAGCCAAGATCTTTTTTCGGGACCCGAGCAGTTCTTC. The encoded protein is CASSQDLFSGPEQFF.

This clone is a singleton in its sample. The chain links TRBV27 to TRBJ2-7; 7 bases align to TRBD1. The CDR3 loop spans 11 amino acids. Germline assignment: CDR1 MNHEY and CDR2 SMNVEV (reference sequence). The V segment lost 8 bases and the J segment 2 bases; nucleotides outside the gene matches: 0. CDR3 DNA: TGTGCCAGCGGGACAGCCTACGAGCAGTACTTC. This gives the protein CASGTAYEQYF.

This sequence joins TRBV30 and TRBJ2-3, with 8 positions matching TRBD2. There are 14 residues in the CDR3. Per the germline V gene, CDR1 is GTSNPN and CDR2 is SVGIG (reference sequence). V gave up 4 bases and J gave up 2 bases; unmatched junction bases: 5. For the CDR3, the DNA is TGTGCCTGGAACGGGGGGGTAGACACAGATACGCAGTATTTT. This gives the protein CAWNGGVDTDTQYF.

The chain recombines TRBV30 with TRBJ2-4, with D possibly matching TRBD2 (6 bases). The CDR3 is 15 amino acids. The germline V gene has CDR1 GTSNPN and CDR2 SVGIG (reference sequence). Trimming pared 1 base from V and 7 bases from J, leaving 17 bases between. The CDR3 bases are TGTGCCTGGAGTGCGATTTGGGGGAGCGGGAACATTCAGTACTTC. Amino acids: CAWSAIWGSGNIQYF. Together with reference TRBV30 and TRBJ2-4, the CDR3 gives the full variable domain: SQTIHQWPATLVQPVGSPLSLECTVEGTSNPNLYWYRQAAGRGLQLLFYSVGIGQISSEVPQNLSASRPQDRQFILSSKKLLLSDSGFYLCAWSAIWGSGNIQYFGAGTRLSVL.

The V and J genes are TRBV29-1 and TRBJ2-3; no firm D call. Germline CDR1 reads SQVTM; CDR2 reads ANQGSEA. The CDR3 runs to 13 residues. The ends were cut back, 6 bases at V and 5 bases at J, with 15 bases in the middle. This CDR3 is CSVKGQYKDTQYF. In nucleotides, the CDR3 is TGCAGCGTGAAAGGGCAGTACAAAGATACGCAGTATTTT.